Below, 2 T cell receptor beta chains from the same sample are listed, as sequenced in a study of blood T cells in healthy people across ages. Primers used in a second PCR of roughly 7 to 12 cycles were a sample-barcoded 5' primer and a J-beta primer mix. TCRdb re-called the 5' RACE reads through MiXCR, storing one row per CDR3 protein. This repertoire shows 890,000 or so distinct CDR3 sequences, about 59% found once; its top ten account for about a quarter. The sequencing sample was made of blood. All receptors come from a man in his thirties or forties in good health.

V and J are TRBV2 and TRBJ2-1; D may be TRBD2 (6 bases). V lost 4 bases to trimming and J lost 0 bases, with 10 bases between them. CDR3 length equals 15 residues. Germline values: CDR1 SNHLY, CDR2 FYNNEI. The CDR3 DNA is TGTGCCAGCAGTGTTTTGACTAGCTCCTACAATGAGCAGTTCTTC. Translating it yields CASSVLTSSYNEQFF.

The genes are TRBV19 and TRBJ1-2, with TRBD1 as a possible D gene (5 bases). Trimming removed 6 bases from V and 5 bases from J, with 19 bases in between. In germline, CDR1 is LNHDA, CDR2 SQIVND (reference sequence). The CDR3 contains 15 residues. The CDR3 spells CASRSGTGSQYGYTF. The CDR3 bases are TGTGCCAGTAGGTCAGGGACCGGCTCGCAGTATGGCTACACCTTC. The full variable domain, with the rest looked up from reference TRBV19 and TRBJ1-2, is DGGITQSPKYLFRKEGQNVTLSCEQNLNHDAMYWYRQDPGQGLRLIYYSQIVNDFQKGDIAEGYSVSREKKESFPLTVTSAQKNPTAFYLCASRSGTGSQYGYTFGSGTRLTVV.